This is a list of T cell receptor beta chains from one sample in a study of shared clonotypes between healthy human individuals. Using immunoSEQ multiplex PCR, the repertoire was profiled, and TCRdb retains in-frame clones only, with some absent. Of a few million clones listed, 80% to 95% are singletons. What was sequenced was naive CD8+ T cells from PBMCs. The origin of the receptors is a man aged 18-30 years in good health. Some clones in this sample may be carry-over from other donors' samples. The CDR3 runs from the conserved cysteine through the conserved F or W. Each record gives: clone size, V gene, J gene, D gene, CDR3 protein, CDR3 DNA. D genes are given only for firm matches. Expanded clones are given a class, and other clones once, few, many or no size at all.

.,TRBV27,TRBJ1-1,.,CASRGAGTEAFF,TGTGCCTCGCGGGGGGCAGGCACTGAAGCTTTCTTT
.,TRBV4-1,TRBJ1-3,.,CASSQDLGGQTLHSGNTIYF,TGCGCCAGCAGCCAAGATCTTGGCGGTCAGACCCTGCACTCTGGAAACACCATATATTTT
.,TRBV7-9,TRBJ2-6,TRBD1,CASSTRQGLGSGANVLTF,TGTGCCAGCAGCACCCGACAGGGGCTAGGCTCTGGGGCCAACGTCCTGACTTTC
once,TRBV9,TRBJ1-1,.,CASSVGVGDTEAFF,TGTGCCAGCAGCGTAGGGGTGGGGGACACTGAAGCTTTCTTT
.,TRBV25-1,TRBJ2-1,.,CASSPETSARGNEQFF,TGTGCCAGCAGCCCGGAGACTAGCGCCAGGGGGAATGAGCAGTTCTTC
once,TRBV19,TRBJ1-2,.,CASISTGWYGYTF,TGTGCCAGTATCTCAACAGGGTGGTATGGCTACACCTTC
once,TRBV4-1,TRBJ2-7,.,CASSQDQGSYEQYF,TGCGCCAGCAGCCAAGATCAGGGGAGTTACGAGCAGTACTTC
.,TRBV4-1,TRBJ1-1,.,CASSQAASGYTEAFF,TGCGCCAGCAGCCAAGCAGCCTCAGGGTACACTGAAGCTTTCTTT
.,TRBV6-6,TRBJ2-7,TRBD2,CASTPTSGSNEQYF,TGTGCCAGCACTCCGACTAGCGGGAGTAACGAGCAGTACTTC
.,TRBV6-6,TRBJ2-1,TRBD2,CASSYSGTSVPSEQFF,TGTGCCAGCAGTTACTCCGGGACTAGCGTCCCCTCTGAGCAGTTCTTC
.,TRBV4-1,TRBJ2-6,.,CASSQGTGHGANVLTF,TGCGCCAGCAGCCAAGGAACAGGCCATGGGGCCAACGTCCTGACTTTC
.,TRBV11-2,TRBJ2-7,.,CASSLRTEYEQYF,TGTGCCAGCAGCTTAAGGACCGAATACGAGCAGTACTTC
once,TRBV11-2,TRBJ2-7,TRBD1,CASRQTGAYEQYF,TGTGCCAGCAGGCAGACAGGGGCCTACGAGCAGTACTTC
.,TRBV9,TRBJ2-2,.,CASSVFRELGSGELFF,TGTGCCAGCAGCGTATTCCGGGAGCTAGGGTCCGGGGAGCTGTTTTTT
.,TRBV7-9,TRBJ2-7,TRBD1,CASSWDRAYEQYF,TGTGCCAGCAGCTGGGACAGAGCCTACGAGCAGTACTTC
once,TRBV7-9,TRBJ2-3,.,CASSPGLLTFTDTQYF,TGTGCCAGCAGCCCAGGGCTACTCACATTCACAGATACGCAGTATTTT
.,TRBV19,TRBJ1-1,.,CASSLKQGRGIEAFF,TGTGCCAGTAGCCTGAAACAGGGACGAGGGATTGAAGCTTTCTTT
.,TRBV6-6,TRBJ2-7,TRBD2,CASSFGLAGVYEQYF,TGTGCCAGCAGTTTCGGACTAGCGGGAGTCTACGAGCAGTACTTC
.,TRBV7-9,TRBJ2-1,.,CASRRSGPPNEQFF,TGTGCCAGCAGGAGGAGCGGACCCCCTAATGAGCAGTTCTTC
.,TRBV27,TRBJ2-3,.,CATPGDTQYF,TGTGCCACCCCAGGGGATACGCAGTATTTT
.,TRBV5-6,TRBJ2-3,TRBD1,CASSLVGTALDTQYF,TGTGCCAGCAGCTTGGTCGGGACAGCCCTTGATACGCAGTATTTT
.,TRBV4-2,TRBJ1-4,.,CASSQAFGEGREKLFF,TGTGCCAGCAGCCAAGCCTTCGGGGAAGGGAGAGAAAAACTGTTTTTT
.,TRBV7-8,TRBJ2-4,TRBD2,CASSLGGGRDGKNIQYF,TGTGCCAGCAGCTTAGGGGGCGGGAGAGATGGTAAAAACATTCAGTACTTC
.,TRBV11-2,TRBJ2-7,.,CASSSTAISYEQYF,TGTGCCAGCAGCTCGACAGCCATCTCCTACGAGCAGTACTTC
.,TRBV7-3,TRBJ2-3,TRBD2,CASSYSASGGSTDTQYF,TGTGCCAGCAGCTACTCGGCTAGCGGGGGGAGCACAGATACGCAGTATTTT
.,TRBV7-9,TRBJ2-7,TRBD2,CASSLAGVLHEQYF,TGTGCCAGCAGCCTAGCGGGAGTTTTGCACGAGCAGTACTTC
.,TRBV5-4,TRBJ1-5,TRBD1,CASSFDRGLGQPQHF,TGTGCCAGCAGCTTCGACAGGGGGTTGGGGCAGCCCCAGCATTTT
once,TRBV5-4,TRBJ1-2,.,CASSLVGQGHGYTF,TGTGCCAGCAGCTTGGTTGGCCAGGGTCATGGCTACACCTTC
.,TRBV19,TRBJ1-2,.,CASSPTRGSNYGYTF,TGTGCCAGTAGTCCCACCCGGGGCTCTAACTATGGCTACACCTTC
.,TRBV29-1,TRBJ2-7,.,CSVELGQRTSYEQYF,TGCAGCGTTGAATTAGGACAGCGGACCTCCTACGAGCAGTACTTC
.,TRBV13,TRBJ2-3,TRBD1,CASSPTGTDEGHTDTQYF,TGTGCCAGCAGCCCTACCGGGACAGACGAAGGACACACAGATACGCAGTATTTT
.,TRBV21-1,TRBJ2-5,.,CASSRRTAQETQYF,TGTGCCAGCAGCCGCCGGACAGCCCAAGAGACCCAGTACTTC
.,TRBV9,TRBJ1-3,.,CASSEAGTRRTIYF,TGTGCCAGCAGCGAGGCGGGGACTAGACGCACCATATATTTT
.,TRBV19,TRBJ1-4,.,CASSSGDNEKLFF,TGTGCCAGTAGTTCTGGGGATAATGAAAAACTGTTTTTT
.,TRBV4-1,TRBJ2-7,TRBD1,CASSHGTGPAEQYF,TGCGCCAGCAGCCACGGGACAGGGCCGGCTGAGCAGTACTTC
few,TRBV6-1,TRBJ1-1,.,CASPGQNTEAFF,TGTGCCAGCCCGGGACAGAACACTGAAGCTTTCTTT
.,TRBV5-4,TRBJ2-1,TRBD2,CASSSRTSGSHNEQFF,TGTGCCAGCAGCTCCCGGACTAGCGGGAGCCACAATGAGCAGTTCTTC
.,TRBV7-8,TRBJ1-1,TRBD1,CASGQDIASTEAFF,TGTGCCAGCGGACAGGACATAGCCTCCACTGAAGCTTTCTTT
.,TRBV13,TRBJ2-1,TRBD1,CASSTRTGDNEQFF,TGTGCCAGCAGCACAAGGACAGGGGACAATGAGCAGTTCTTC
.,TRBV2,TRBJ2-1,TRBD2,CASRTGLAGVWNEQFF,TGTGCCAGCAGGACGGGACTAGCGGGAGTCTGGAATGAGCAGTTCTTC
once,TRBV15,TRBJ1-4,.,CATSRDEAEKLFF,TGTGCCACCAGCAGAGATGAGGCGGAAAAACTGTTTTTT
once,TRBV5-1,TRBJ2-1,.,CASSLGGVTSYNEQFF,TGCGCCAGCAGCTTGGGGGGGGTTACCTCCTACAATGAGCAGTTCTTC
once,TRBV19,TRBJ1-5,.,CASSIPPTLGPWSPQHF,TGTGCCAGTAGTATCCCCCCGACCTTGGGGCCCTGGTCGCCCCAGCATTTT
.,TRBV29-1,TRBJ1-2,.,CSVEGLSGSTNYGYTF,TGCAGCGTTGAAGGCCTTTCAGGGTCGACCAACTATGGCTACACCTTC
once,TRBV27,TRBJ2-7,.,CASSLGLDYEQYF,TGTGCCAGCAGTTTGGGCCTAGACTACGAGCAGTACTTC